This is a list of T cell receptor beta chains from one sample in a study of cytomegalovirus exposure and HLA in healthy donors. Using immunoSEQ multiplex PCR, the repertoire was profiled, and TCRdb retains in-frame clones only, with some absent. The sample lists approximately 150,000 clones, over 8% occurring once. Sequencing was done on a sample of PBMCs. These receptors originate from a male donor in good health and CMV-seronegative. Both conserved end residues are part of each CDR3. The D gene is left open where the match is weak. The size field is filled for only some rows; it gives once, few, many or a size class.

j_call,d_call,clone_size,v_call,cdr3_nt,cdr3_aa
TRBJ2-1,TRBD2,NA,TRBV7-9,TGTGCCAGCAGCCCACCTCTGGGGGGGAGCTCCTACAATGAGCAGTTCTTC,CASSPPLGGSSYNEQFF
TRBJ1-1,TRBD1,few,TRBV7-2,TGTGCCAGCAGTTACAGGGGTAGGACTGAAGCTTTCTTT,CASSYRGRTEAFF
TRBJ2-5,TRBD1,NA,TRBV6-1,TGTGCCAGCAGGTCCGGGACAGAGACCCCCCAGTACTTC,CASRSGTETPQYF
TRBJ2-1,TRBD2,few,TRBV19,TGTGCCAGTACCCTTATAGCGGGAGAGGGCTCCTACAATGAGCAGTTCTTC,CASTLIAGEGSYNEQFF
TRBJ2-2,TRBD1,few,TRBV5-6,TGTGCCAGCAGCTTGGGGTGGGGACAGGCCTTGGCGAACACCGGGGAGCTGTTTTTT,CASSLGWGQALANTGELFF
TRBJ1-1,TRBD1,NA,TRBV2,TGTGCCAGCGAGAAGTATCGGGACAGAAACACTGAAGCTTTCTTT,CASEKYRDRNTEAFF
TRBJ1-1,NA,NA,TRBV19,TGTGCCAGTAGTATCGGGACGGGACACCTGAACACTGAAGCTTTCTTT,CASSIGTGHLNTEAFF
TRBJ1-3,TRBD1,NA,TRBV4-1,TGCGCCAGCAGCCTTCAGGGGGCCTCGGGAAACACCATATATTTT,CASSLQGASGNTIYF
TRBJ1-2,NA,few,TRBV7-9,TGTGCCAGCAGCTTTTTTCAGACAGCGAACTATGGCTACACCTTC,CASSFFQTANYGYTF
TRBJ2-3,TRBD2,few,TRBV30,TGTGCCTGCCCAGCGGGAGGGCCCGCAGATACGCAGTATTTT,CACPAGGPADTQYF